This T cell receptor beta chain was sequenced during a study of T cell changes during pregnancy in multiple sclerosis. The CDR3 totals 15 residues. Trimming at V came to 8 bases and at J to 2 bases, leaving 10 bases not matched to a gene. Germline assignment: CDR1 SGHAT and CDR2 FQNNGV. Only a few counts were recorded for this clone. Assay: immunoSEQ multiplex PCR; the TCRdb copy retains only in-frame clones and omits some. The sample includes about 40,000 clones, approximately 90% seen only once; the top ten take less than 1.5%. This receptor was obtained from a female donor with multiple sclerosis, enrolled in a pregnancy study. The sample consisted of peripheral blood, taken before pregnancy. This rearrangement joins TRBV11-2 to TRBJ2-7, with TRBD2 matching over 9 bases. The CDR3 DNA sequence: TGTGCCAGCCGCAAGCGGGAGGTGGGGACCTACGAGCAGTACTTC. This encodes CASRKREVGTYEQYF.